This record covers a single T cell receptor (beta chain). Germline V gene data show CDR1 as LGHNA and CDR2 as YNFKEQ. This CDR3 has 12 amino acids. V lost 5 bases and J lost 9; bases outside the gene matches: 2. These data originate in a study of blood T cell repertoires in COVID-19. Study context: Spain, Italy and the United States supplied samples that represented acute and convalescent COVID-19. T cells, B-cell-depleted T cells, or PBMCs provided the cDNA or gDNA that served as material.

Original data processing: Amplification of reference gene primers provided the estimated nucleated cell counts. Clones were sequenced by immunoSEQ multiplex PCR, and TCRdb holds only the in-frame ones, with some missing. D and trimming were read from the DNA, whereas the V and J calls and clone size are those reported in that table. Among around 100,000 clones listed, approximately 80% were seen once. This TCR was recovered from an older man with active or convalescent COVID-19. Sequenced: peripheral blood. The chain carries TRBV4-2 and TRBJ2-1; 9 bases fit TRBD2. The CDR3 is CASSSLAGEQFF. Written as DNA, the CDR3 is TGTGCCAGCAGCTCACTAGCGGGTGAGCAGTTCTTC.